The entry below describes one T cell receptor beta chain. As yet, its antigen is unknown. This entry comes from a study of OX40 agonist ivuxolimab in advanced cancers. Turning to the study itself: Patients achieving partial responses numbered three: one hepatocellular carcinoma case and two cutaneous melanoma cases. Broader study findings: Normalized T-cell clonal expansion was also low in a subset of nonresponders. Near-lowest levels of clonal expansion characterized partial responders at 0.1-3.0 mg/kg.

The ends were cut back, 7 bases at V and 5 bases at J, with 18 bases in the middle. The CDR3 covers 15 residues. Germline V gives CDR1 SNHLY, CDR2 FYNNEI. Sequencing was performed with immunoSEQ multiplex PCR; in TCRdb, only in-frame clones are kept and a portion is missing. Seen here are tens of thousands of clones, about 86% observed once, and the top ten hold around 2.3%. This clonotype originated in an adult with an advanced solid tumor such as melanoma, head and neck, liver or kidney cancer. The chain uses TRBV2 and TRBJ2-1; D is perhaps TRBD2 (7 bases). The sequencing used CD4+ or CD8+ T cells sorted from blood, collected in a trial of the OX40 agonist ivuxolimab. The CDR3 DNA reads TGTGCCAGCACTAGACAGGCTAGCGGAAACAATGAGCAGTTCTTC. It yields the protein CASTRQASGNNEQFF.